In its sample, the clone carrying this T cell receptor (beta chain) was seen once. The sample originates from a study of shared clonotypes between healthy human individuals. The table came from immunoSEQ multiplex PCR; TCRdb's copy has only in-frame clones and leaves some out. The data contain about 2.2 million clones, around 93% of them seen just once; the ten biggest clones take up 1.5% to 2%. CDR1 ENHRY and CDR2 SYGVKD come from the germline V gene. J lost 8 bases, V lost 3 bases, and 9 bases had no gene match. The CDR3 runs to 14 residues. Naive CD8 populations comprised CD45RO-negative cells positively selected for CCR7, excluding terminally differentiated effector memory CD45RA+ cells.

The receptor's source is a man aged 18-30 years in good health. Some clones in this sample may be carry-over from other donors' samples. The chain joins TRBV10-3 to TRBJ1-2; 7 bases map to TRBD1. Sequenced sample: naive CD8+ T cells from PBMCs. The CDR3 DNA is TGTGCCATCAGTGACTCGACAGGGAGGTACGGCTACACCTTC. This codes for CAISDSTGRYGYTF.